This T cell receptor (beta chain) was identified during a study of cytomegalovirus exposure and HLA in healthy donors. Points from the study as a whole: Sequences of the TCR beta chain were said to predict the HLA-A and HLA-B alleles of most subjects accurately. Common viral pathogens seemed, in a later analysis, to connect with several of the most significant clusters.

Details on this clone: What it binds is unknown.

Primers for the PCR totalled 60 Vbeta and 13 Jbeta. Authors' processing steps: A later analysis counted 80 million or so unique TCR beta chains, about 11 million shared. TCRdb keeps only in-frame clones here, not all; method: immunoSEQ multiplex PCR. V, J and clone size are taken as reported in that table, and D and trimming were inferred from the DNA itself. The data hold some 190,000 clones, with about 80% observed a single time. The clonotype originates from a woman in her forties in good health and CMV-seronegative. Sequencing used PBMCs.

CDR3 in amino acids: CASSQLAGSVGEKLFF. In DNA form, the CDR3 reads TGCGCCAGCAGCCAGCTGGCAGGGTCGGTCGGGGAAAAACTGTTTTTT. The chain joins TRBV4-3 to TRBJ1-4, with a weak D call TRBD1 (5 bases). Trimming took 3 bases from V and 8 from J, leaving 19 bases between them. The CDR3 length is 16 residues. CDR1 LGHNA and CDR2 YSLEER come from the germline V gene.